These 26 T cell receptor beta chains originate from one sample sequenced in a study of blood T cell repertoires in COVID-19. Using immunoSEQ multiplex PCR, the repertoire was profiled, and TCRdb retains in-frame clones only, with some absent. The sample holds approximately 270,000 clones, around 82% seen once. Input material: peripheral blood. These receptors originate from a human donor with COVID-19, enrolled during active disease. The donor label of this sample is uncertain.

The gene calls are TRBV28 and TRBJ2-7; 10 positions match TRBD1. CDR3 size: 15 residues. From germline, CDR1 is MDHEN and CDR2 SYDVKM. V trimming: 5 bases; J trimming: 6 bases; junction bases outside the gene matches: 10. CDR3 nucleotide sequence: TGTGCCAGCAGTCCTCCGCGGGACAGGGGTGGCGAGCAGTACTTC. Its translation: CASSPPRDRGGEQYF.

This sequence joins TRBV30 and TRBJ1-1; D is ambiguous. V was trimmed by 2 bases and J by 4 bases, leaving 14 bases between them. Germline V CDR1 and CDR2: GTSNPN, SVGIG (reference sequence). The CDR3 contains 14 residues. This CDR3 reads CAWSSSGGVTEAFF. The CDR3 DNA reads TGTGCCTGGAGTTCCTCCGGAGGCGTCACTGAAGCTTTCTTT.

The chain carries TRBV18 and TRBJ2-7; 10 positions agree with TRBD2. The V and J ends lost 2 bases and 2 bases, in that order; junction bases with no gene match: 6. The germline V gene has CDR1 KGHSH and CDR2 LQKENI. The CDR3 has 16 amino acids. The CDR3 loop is CASSPGGLAGAYEQYF. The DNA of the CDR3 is TGTGCCAGCTCACCAGGGGGGCTAGCGGGGGCCTACGAGCAGTACTTC.

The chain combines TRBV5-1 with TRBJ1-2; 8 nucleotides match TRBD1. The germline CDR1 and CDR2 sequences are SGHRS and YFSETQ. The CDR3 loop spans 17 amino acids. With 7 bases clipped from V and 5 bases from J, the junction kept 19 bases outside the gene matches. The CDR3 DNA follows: TGCGCCAGCGGGACCGGGACAGGCCTCCCTAGTTCATATGGCTACACCTTC. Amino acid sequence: CASGTGTGLPSSYGYTF.

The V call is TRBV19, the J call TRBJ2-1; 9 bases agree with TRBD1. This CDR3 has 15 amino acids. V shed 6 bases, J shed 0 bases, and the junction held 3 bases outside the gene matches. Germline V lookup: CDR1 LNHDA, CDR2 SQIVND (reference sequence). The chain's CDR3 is CASRRGQGSYNEQFF. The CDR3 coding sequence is TGTGCCAGTAGGAGGGGACAGGGCTCCTACAATGAGCAGTTCTTC.

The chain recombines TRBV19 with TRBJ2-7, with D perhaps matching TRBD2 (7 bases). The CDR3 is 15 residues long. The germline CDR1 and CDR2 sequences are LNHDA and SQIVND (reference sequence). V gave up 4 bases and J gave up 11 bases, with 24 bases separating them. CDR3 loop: CASSTKVGRGGNKYF. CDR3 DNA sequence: TGTGCCAGTAGTACCAAAGTGGGAAGGGGGGGCAACAAGTACTTC.

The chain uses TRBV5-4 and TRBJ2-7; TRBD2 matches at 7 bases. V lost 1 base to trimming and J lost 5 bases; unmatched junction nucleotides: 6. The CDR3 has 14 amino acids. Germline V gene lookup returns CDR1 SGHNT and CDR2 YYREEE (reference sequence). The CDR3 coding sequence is TGTGCCAGCAGCTTGCGGGGGGTTTCGCACGAGCAGTACTTC. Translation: CASSLRGVSHEQYF.

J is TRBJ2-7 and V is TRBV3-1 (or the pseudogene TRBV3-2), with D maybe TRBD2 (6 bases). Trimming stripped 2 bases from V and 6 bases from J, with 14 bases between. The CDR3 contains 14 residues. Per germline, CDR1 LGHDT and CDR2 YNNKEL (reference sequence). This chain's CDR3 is CASSQKIGGGEQYF. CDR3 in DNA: TGTGCCAGCAGCCAAAAAATCGGGGGAGGCGAGCAGTACTTC.

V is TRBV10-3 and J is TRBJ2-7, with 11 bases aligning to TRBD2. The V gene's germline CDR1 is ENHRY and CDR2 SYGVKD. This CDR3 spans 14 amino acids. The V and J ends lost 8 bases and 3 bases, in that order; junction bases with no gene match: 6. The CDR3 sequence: CAIAGTSGIYEQYF. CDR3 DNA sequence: TGTGCCATCGCCGGGACTAGCGGCATCTACGAGCAGTACTTC.

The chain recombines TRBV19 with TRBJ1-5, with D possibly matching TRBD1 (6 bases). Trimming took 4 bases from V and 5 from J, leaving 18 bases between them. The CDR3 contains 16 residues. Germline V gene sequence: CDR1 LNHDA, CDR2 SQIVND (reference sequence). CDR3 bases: TGTGCCAGTAGTAGGGGGGGGACACCTATTGATCAGCCCCAGCATTTT. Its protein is CASSRGGTPIDQPQHF. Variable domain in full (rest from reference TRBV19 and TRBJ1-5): DGGITQSPKYLFRKEGQNVTLSCEQNLNHDAMYWYRQDPGQGLRLIYYSQIVNDFQKGDIAEGYSVSREKKESFPLTVTSAQKNPTAFYLCASSRGGTPIDQPQHFGDGTRLSIL.

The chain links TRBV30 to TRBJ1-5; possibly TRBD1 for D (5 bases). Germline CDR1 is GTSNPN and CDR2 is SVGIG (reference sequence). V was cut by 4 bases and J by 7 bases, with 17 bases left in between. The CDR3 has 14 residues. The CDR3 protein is CAWMEGISGQPQHF. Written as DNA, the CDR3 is TGTGCCTGGATGGAGGGGATATCGGGCCAGCCCCAGCATTTT.

CDR3 DNA sequence: TGTGCCAGCATTCGTGGGGGGGGCTCCTACAATGAGCAGTTCTTC. It translates to CASIRGGGSYNEQFF. V usage is TRBV28 and J usage is TRBJ2-1; 7 bases fit TRBD2. The CDR3 has 15 amino acids. Germline V CDR1 and CDR2: MDHEN, SYDVKM. J lost 0 bases, V lost 7 bases, and 6 bases had no gene match.

CDR3 region: CASSLYGRRETQYF. In DNA, the CDR3 is TGTGCCAGCAGTTTATACGGGAGACGGGAGACCCAGTACTTC. The genes are TRBV28 and TRBJ2-5; D possibly corresponds to TRBD2 (6 bases). The germline V gene encodes CDR1 MDHEN and CDR2 SYDVKM. The CDR3 spans 14 residues. Trimming left V 1 base short and J 5 bases short, with 11 bases between.

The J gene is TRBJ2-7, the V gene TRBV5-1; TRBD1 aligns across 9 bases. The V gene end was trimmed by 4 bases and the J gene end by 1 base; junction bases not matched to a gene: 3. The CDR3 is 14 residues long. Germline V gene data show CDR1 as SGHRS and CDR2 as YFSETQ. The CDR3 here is CASSEGTGSYEQYF. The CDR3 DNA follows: TGCGCCAGCAGCGAAGGGACAGGGTCCTACGAGCAGTACTTC.

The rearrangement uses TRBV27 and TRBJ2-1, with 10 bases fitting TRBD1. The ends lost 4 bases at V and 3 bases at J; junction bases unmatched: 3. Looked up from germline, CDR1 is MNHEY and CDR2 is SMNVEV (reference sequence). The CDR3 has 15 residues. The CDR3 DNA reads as TGTGCCAGCAGTTCCCGGGACAGGGGCTACAATGAGCAGTTCTTC. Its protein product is CASSSRDRGYNEQFF.

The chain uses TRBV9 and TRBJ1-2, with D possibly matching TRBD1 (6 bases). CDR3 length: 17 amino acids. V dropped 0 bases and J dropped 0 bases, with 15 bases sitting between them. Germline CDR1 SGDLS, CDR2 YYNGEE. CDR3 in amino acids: CASSVGGRQASNYGYTF. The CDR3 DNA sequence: TGTGCCAGCAGCGTAGGAGGTCGACAGGCTTCTAACTATGGCTACACCTTC.

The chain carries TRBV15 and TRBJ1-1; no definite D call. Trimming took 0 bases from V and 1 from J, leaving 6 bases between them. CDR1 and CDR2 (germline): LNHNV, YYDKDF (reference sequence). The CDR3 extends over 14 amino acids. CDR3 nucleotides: TGTGCCACCAGCAGAGATGCCGGGAACACTGAAGCTTTCTTT. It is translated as CATSRDAGNTEAFF.

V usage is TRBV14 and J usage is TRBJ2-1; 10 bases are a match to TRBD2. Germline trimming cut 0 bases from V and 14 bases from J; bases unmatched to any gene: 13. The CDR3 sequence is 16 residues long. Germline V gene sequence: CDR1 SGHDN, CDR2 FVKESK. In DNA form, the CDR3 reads TGTGCCAGCAGCCAAGATCTAGCGGGAGCGGGTTCAATGGAGTTCTTC. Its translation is CASSQDLAGAGSMEFF.

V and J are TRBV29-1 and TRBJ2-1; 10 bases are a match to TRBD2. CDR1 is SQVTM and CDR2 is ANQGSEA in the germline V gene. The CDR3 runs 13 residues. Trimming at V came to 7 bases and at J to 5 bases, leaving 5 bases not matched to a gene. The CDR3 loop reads CSAPGLANNEQFF. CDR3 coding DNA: TGCAGCGCCCCGGGACTAGCGAACAATGAGCAGTTCTTC.

The CDR3 spells CASRRGGAGGLVKGYNEQFF. The CDR3, as DNA: TGTGCCAGTAGGCGGGGGGGAGCGGGAGGACTCGTAAAGGGTTACAATGAGCAGTTCTTC. This chain links TRBV19 with TRBJ2-1, with TRBD2 matching 9 bases. CDR1 LNHDA and CDR2 SQIVND come from the germline V gene (reference sequence). V lost 6 bases and J lost 4; bases outside the gene matches: 22. The CDR3 extends over 20 amino acids.

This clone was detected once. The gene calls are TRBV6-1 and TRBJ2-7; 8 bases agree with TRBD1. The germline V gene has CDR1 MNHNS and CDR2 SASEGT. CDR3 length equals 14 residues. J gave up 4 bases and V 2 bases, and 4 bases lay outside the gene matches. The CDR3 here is CASSEFYRGYEQYF. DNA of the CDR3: TGTGCCAGCAGTGAATTCTACAGGGGGTACGAGCAGTACTTC.

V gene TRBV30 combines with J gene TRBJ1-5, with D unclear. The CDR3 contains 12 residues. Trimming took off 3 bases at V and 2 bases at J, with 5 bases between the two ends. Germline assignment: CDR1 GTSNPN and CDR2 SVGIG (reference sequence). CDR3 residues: CAWRIGNQPQHF. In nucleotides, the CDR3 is TGTGCCTGGAGAATAGGCAATCAGCCCCAGCATTTT.

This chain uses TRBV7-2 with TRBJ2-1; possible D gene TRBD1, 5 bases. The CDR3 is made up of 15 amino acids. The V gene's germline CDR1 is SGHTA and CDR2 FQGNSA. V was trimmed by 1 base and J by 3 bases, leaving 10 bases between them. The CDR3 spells CASSLGAGYYNEQFF. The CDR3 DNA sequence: TGTGCCAGCAGCTTAGGCGCAGGGTACTACAATGAGCAGTTCTTC.

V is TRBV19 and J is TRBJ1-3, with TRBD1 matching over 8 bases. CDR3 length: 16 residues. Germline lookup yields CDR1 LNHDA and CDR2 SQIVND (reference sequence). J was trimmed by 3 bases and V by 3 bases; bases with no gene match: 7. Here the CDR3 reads CASSMGTGQGGNTIYF. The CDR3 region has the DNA TGTGCCAGTAGTATGGGGACAGGACAAGGTGGAAACACCATATATTTT.

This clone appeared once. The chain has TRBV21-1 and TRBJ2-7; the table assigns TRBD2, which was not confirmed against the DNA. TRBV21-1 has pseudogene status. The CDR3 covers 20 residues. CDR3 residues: CASSNRRTSGRAAGSYEQYF. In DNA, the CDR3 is TGTGCCAGCAGCAACCGCCGGACTAGCGGGAGGGCCGCGGGGTCCTACGAGCAGTACTTC.

The CDR3 region has the DNA TGCAGCGTTGCGGACAGGGGGCAAGAGACCCAGTACTTC. The encoded protein is CSVADRGQETQYF. The rearrangement uses TRBV29-1 and TRBJ2-5, with TRBD1 identical over 10 bases. Trimming cost V 4 bases and J 2 bases; bases outside gene matches: 1. The CDR3 runs 13 residues. Looked up from germline, CDR1 is SQVTM and CDR2 is ANQGSEA.